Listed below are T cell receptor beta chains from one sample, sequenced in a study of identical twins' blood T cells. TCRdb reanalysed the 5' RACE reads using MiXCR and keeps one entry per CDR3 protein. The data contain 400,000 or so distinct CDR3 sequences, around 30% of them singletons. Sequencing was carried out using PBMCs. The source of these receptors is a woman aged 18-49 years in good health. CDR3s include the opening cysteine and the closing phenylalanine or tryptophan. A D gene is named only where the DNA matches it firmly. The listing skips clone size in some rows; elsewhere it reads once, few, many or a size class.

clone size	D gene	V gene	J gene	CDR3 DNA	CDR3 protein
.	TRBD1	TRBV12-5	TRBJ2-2	TGTGCTAGTGGTTTCGGGACAGATAACACCGGGGAGCTGTTTTTT	CASGFGTDNTGELFF
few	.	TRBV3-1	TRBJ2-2	TGTGCCAACAGCCTCAACACCGGGGAGCTGTTTTTT	CANSLNTGELFF
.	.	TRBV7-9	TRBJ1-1	TGTGCCAGCAGAGGGGACCACTTT	CASRGDHF
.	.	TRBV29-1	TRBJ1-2	TGCAGCGTTTGGGGGATACAGGGCCAGTATGGCTACACCTTC	CSVWGIQGQYGYTF
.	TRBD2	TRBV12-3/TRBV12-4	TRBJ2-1	TGTGCCAGCAGACTCGGGACTAGCGGGTACAATGAGCAGTTCTTC	CASRLGTSGYNEQFF
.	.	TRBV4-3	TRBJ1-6	TGCGCCAGCAGCCAGGAAGGGACGTCTAGTTCACCCCTCCACTTT	CASSQEGTSSSPLHF
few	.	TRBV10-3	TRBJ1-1	TGTGCCATCAGTGAAGGAGGGGACACTGAAGCTTTCTTT	CAISEGGDTEAFF
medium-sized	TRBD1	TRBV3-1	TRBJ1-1	TGTGCCAGCAGCCGGCAGGGGGCCACTGAAGCTTTCTTT	CASSRQGATEAFF
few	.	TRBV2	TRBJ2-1	TGTGCCAGCGTCGCCTACAATGAGCAGTTCTTC	CASVAYNEQFF
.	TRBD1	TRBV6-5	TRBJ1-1	TGTGCCAGCTCCCGACGGACAGGGGCGAACACTGAAGCTTTCTTT	CASSRRTGANTEAFF
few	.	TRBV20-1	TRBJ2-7	TGCAGTGCCGAGGACGGGTACGAGCAGTACTTC	CSAEDGYEQYF
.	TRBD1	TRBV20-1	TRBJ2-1	TGCAGTGCGTATGGGACAGGTATTTACAATGAGCAGTTCTTC	CSAYGTGIYNEQFF
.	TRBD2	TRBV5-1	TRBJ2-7	TGCGCCAGCATGGGACTAGCAAGCGAGCAGTACTTC	CASMGLASEQYF
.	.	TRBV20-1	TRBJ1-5	TGCAGTGCTAACCCAGGGTCGGGAAGGAATCGGCCCCAGCATTTT	CSANPGSGRNRPQHF
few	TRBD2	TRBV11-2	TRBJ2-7	TGTGCCAGCAGCTTAGGACTAGCGGCAACCTACGAGCAGTACTTC	CASSLGLAATYEQYF
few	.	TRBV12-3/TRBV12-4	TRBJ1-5	TGTGCCAGCAGTTTAAGCCAGGGTGGTCAGCCCCAGCATTTT	CASSLSQGGQPQHF
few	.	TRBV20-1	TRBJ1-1	TGCAGTGTTAGCGCCGGGGACACTGAAGCTTTCTTT	CSVSAGDTEAFF
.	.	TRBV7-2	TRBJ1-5	TGTGCCAGCAGCTTAGCCCTGGGTCAGCCCCAGCATTTT	CASSLALGQPQHF
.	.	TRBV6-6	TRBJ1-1	TGTGCCAGCAGTTACTCGATGGGCGGGGGCACTGAAGCTTTCTTT	CASSYSMGGGTEAFF
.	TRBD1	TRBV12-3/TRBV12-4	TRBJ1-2	TGTGCCAGCAGTTTGGGGCCGGGACAGGGAGTTCATGGCTACACCTTC	CASSLGPGQGVHGYTF
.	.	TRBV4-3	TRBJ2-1	TGCGCCAGCAGCCAAGAGGGCGGGCGCTCCTACAATGAGCAGTTCTTC	CASSQEGGRSYNEQFF
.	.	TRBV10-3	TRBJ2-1	TGTGCCATCAGCAGGGGGACTAGGGTGGGCAATGAGCAGTTCTTC	CAISRGTRVGNEQFF
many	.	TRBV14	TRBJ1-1	TGTGCCAGCAGCCGACAGATGAACACTGAAGCTTTCTTT	CASSRQMNTEAFF
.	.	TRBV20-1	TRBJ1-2	TGCAGTGCTAGCGGCTTGAGGGGCCCGACTGGCTACACCTTC	CSASGLRGPTGYTF
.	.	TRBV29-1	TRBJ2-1	TGCAGCGTTTTCAGGGTGTCGAACAATGAGCAGTTCTTC	CSVFRVSNNEQFF
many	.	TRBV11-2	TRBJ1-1	TGTGCCAGCAGCTTAACCCTGGACACTGAAGCTTTCTTT	CASSLTLDTEAFF
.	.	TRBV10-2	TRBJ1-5	TGCGCCAGCAGTGAGTTAAGCAATCAGCCCCAGCATTTT	CASSELSNQPQHF
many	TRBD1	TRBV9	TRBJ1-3	TGTGCCAGCAGCGCCCACAGGGGGTCTGGAAACACCATATATTTT	CASSAHRGSGNTIYF
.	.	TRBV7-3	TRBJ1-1	TGTGCCAGCAGCTTAGCAGATAACACTGAAGCTTTCTTT	CASSLADNTEAFF
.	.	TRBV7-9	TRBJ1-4	TGTGCCAGCAGCTTAGCGGCAGATAATGAAAAACTGTTTTTT	CASSLAADNEKLFF
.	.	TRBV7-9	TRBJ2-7	TGTGCCAGCAGCTTCTCCTCCAACGAGCAGTACTTC	CASSFSSNEQYF
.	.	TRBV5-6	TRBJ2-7	TGTGCCAGCAGCTTGTCTCTCGGGAACAACAACCCACTCGAGCAGTACTTC	CASSLSLGNNNPLEQYF
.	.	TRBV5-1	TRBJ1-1	TGCGCCAGCAGCTCAGAGTCCCTCACGAGGGGTGAAGCTTTCTTT	CASSSESLTRGEAFF
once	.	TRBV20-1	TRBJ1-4	TGCAGTCTGAGGGTGGGGGAAAAACTGTTTTTT	CSLRVGEKLFF
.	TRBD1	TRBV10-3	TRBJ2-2	TGTGCCATCAGTCCGGACAGGCGCAACACCGGGGAGCTGTTTTTT	CAISPDRRNTGELFF
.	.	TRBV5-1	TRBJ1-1	TGCGCCAGCAGCTCCGGTCGGCAGAAAGCTTTCTTT	CASSSGRQKAFF
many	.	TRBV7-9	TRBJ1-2	TGTGCCAGCAGCTTAGAAATGGGCTACACCTTC	CASSLEMGYTF
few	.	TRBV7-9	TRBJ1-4	TGTGCCAGCAGGCCACGCCTCCTCTCTAATGAAAAACTGTTTTTT	CASRPRLLSNEKLFF
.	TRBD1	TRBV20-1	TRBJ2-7	TGCAGTGCTAGTAGACAGGGGGCATGGTACGAGCAGTACTTC	CSASRQGAWYEQYF
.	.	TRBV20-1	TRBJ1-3	TGCAGTACTAGCAGTAATGGTGGAACCACCATATATTTT	CSTSSNGGTTIYF
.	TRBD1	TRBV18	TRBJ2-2	TGTGCCAGCTCACCGACCGGGACAGGGAACACCGGGGAGCTGTTTTTT	CASSPTGTGNTGELFF
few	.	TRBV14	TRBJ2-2	TGTGCCAGCAGCCAACTCGTCCGGCGGAACACCGGGGAGCTGTTTTTT	CASSQLVRRNTGELFF